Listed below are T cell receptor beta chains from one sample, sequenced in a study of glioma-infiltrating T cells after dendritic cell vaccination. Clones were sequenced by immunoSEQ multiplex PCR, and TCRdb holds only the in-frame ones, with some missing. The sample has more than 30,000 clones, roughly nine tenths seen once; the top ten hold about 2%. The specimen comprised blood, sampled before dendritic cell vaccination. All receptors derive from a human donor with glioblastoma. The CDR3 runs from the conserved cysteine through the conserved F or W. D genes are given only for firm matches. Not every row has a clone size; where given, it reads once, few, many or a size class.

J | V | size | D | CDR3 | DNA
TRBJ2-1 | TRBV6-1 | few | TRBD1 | CASSIRQGARNEQFF | TGTGCCAGCAGTATCCGACAGGGGGCGCGCAATGAGCAGTTCTTC
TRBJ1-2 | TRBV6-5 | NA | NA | CASSYSTMYGYTF | TGTGCCAGCAGTTACTCGACTATGTATGGCTACACCTTC
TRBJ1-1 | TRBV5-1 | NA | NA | CASSLSGRNTEAFF | TGCGCCAGCAGCTTGAGCGGCAGGAACACTGAAGCTTTCTTT
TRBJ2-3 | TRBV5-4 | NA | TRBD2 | CASSRGGLAADTQYF | TGTGCCAGCAGCCGCGGGGGGCTAGCTGCAGATACGCAGTATTTT
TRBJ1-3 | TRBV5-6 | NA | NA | CASSLRGAGNTIYF | TGTGCCAGCAGCTTGAGGGGTGCTGGAAACACCATATATTTT
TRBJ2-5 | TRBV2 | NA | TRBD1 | CASSRSGQQETQYF | TGTGCCAGCAGTCGTTCGGGACAGCAAGAGACCCAGTACTTC
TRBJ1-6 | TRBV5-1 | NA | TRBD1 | CASSRDRENSPLHF | TGCGCCAGCTCCCGGGACAGGGAAAATTCACCCCTCCACTTT
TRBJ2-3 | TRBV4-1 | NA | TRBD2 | CASSQRTSGDSTDTQYF | TGCGCCAGCAGCCAGCGGACTAGCGGGGACAGCACAGATACGCAGTATTTT
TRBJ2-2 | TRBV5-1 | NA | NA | CASRPLQGSAGELFF | TGCGCCAGCAGGCCTCTTCAGGGGAGCGCCGGGGAGCTGTTTTTT
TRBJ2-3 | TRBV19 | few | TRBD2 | CASSLRTREQRGVPDTQYF | TGTGCCAGTAGTCTTCGAACCCGGGAGCAGCGGGGGGTTCCAGATACGCAGTATTTT
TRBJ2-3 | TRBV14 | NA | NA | CASSRRARSTGVTDTQYF | TGTGCCAGCAGCCGCCGAGCACGCTCCACGGGGGTGACAGATACGCAGTATTTT
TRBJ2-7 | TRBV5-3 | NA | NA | CARSLPPQGLLGVGEQYF | TGTGCCAGAAGCTTACCCCCACAGGGCCTTCTAGGAGTTGGGGAGCAGTACTTC
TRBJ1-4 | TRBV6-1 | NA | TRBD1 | CASSEAGGNSNEKLFF | TGTGCCAGCAGTGAAGCAGGGGGCAACTCTAATGAAAAACTGTTTTTT
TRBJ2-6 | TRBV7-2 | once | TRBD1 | CASSLDAQGAGANVLTF | TGTGCCAGCAGCTTAGATGCGCAGGGGGCTGGGGCCAACGTCCTGACTTTC
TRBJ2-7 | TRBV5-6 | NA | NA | CASSLVGYEQYF | TGTGCCAGCAGCTTGGTCGGGTACGAGCAGTACTTC
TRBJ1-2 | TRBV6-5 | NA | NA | CASRIDGLGGYGYTF | TGTGCCAGCAGGATCGACGGTCTGGGGGGCTATGGCTACACCTTC
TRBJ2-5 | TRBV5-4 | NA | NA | CASSRDLWETQYF | TGTGCCAGCAGCCGGGACTTGTGGGAGACCCAGTACTTC
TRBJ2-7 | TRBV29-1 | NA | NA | CSVKTVSYEQYF | TGCAGCGTTAAGACAGTTTCCTACGAGCAGTACTTC
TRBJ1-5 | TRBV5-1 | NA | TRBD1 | CASSFTGGGQPQHF | TGCGCCAGCAGCTTCACAGGGGGCGGTCAGCCCCAGCATTTT
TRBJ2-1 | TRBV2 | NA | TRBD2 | CASRGGRLSNEQFF | TGTGCCAGCAGGGGGGGGAGGCTGAGCAATGAGCAGTTCTTC
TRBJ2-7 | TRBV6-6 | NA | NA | CASSYTRGSYEQYF | TGTGCCAGCAGTTACACCCGGGGCTCCTACGAGCAGTACTTC
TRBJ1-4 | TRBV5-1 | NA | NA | CASSLDGGGEKLFF | TGCGCCAGCAGCTTGGATGGGGGCGGGGAAAAACTGTTTTTT
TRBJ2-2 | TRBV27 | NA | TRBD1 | CASRPKDRSLRTGELFF | TGTGCCAGCAGACCCAAGGACAGGTCCCTTCGTACCGGGGAGCTGTTTTTT
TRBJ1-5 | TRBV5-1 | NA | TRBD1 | CASSIRGQQNQPQHF | TGCGCCAGCAGCATAAGGGGACAGCAGAATCAGCCCCAGCATTTT
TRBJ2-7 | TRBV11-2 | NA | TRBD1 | CASSLGQPEQYF | TGTGCCAGCAGCTTGGGACAGCCAGAGCAGTACTTC
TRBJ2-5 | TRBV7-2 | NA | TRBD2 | CASSLVPGGPRETQYF | TGTGCCAGCAGCTTAGTTCCGGGGGGGCCGAGGGAGACCCAGTACTTC
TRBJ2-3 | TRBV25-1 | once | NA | CASSERGYTQYF | TGTGCCAGCAGTGAACGGGGGTATACGCAGTATTTT
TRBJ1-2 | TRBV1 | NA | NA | CTSSQDSVSVYGYTF | TGCACCAGCAGCCAAGATAGTGTCAGCGTCTATGGCTACACCTTC
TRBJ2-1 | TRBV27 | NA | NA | CASSPGLVNNEQFF | TGTGCCAGCAGTCCCGGGTTAGTAAACAATGAGCAGTTCTTC
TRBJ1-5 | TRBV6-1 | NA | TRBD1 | CASSDRDNQPQHF | TGTGCCAGCAGCGACAGGGACAATCAGCCCCAGCATTTT
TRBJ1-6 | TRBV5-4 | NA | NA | CASSLGGQRGGSPLHF | TGTGCCAGCAGCTTGGGTGGGCAGAGGGGAGGGTCCCCCCTCCACTTT
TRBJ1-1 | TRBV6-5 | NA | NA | CASSWGGTSNTEAFF | TGTGCCAGCAGTTGGGGCGGAACCTCGAACACTGAAGCTTTCTTT
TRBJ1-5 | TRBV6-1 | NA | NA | CASSGLRQGNQPQHF | TGTGCCAGCAGTGGATTACGACAGGGCAATCAGCCCCAGCATTTT
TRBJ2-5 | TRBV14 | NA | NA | CASSQVKSRETQYF | TGTGCCAGCAGCCAAGTAAAGAGCAGGGAGACCCAGTACTTC